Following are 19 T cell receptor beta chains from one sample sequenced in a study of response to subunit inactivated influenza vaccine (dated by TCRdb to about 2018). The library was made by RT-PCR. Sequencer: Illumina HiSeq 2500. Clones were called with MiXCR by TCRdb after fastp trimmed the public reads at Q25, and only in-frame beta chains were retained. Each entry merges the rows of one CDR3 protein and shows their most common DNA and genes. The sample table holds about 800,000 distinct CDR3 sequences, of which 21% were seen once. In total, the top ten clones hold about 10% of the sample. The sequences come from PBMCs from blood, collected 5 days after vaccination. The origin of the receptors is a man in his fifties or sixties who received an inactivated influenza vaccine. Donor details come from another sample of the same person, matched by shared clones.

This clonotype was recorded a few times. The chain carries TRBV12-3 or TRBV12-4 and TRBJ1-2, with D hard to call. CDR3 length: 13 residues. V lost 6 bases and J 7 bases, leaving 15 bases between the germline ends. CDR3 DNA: TGTGCCAGCAGCACCCGCGGGTTCGCTGGCTACACCTTC. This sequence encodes CASSTRGFAGYTF.

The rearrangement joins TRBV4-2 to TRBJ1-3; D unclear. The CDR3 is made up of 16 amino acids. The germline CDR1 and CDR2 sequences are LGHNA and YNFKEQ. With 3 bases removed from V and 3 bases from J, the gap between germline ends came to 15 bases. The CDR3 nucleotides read TGTGCCAGCAGCCAGGACGGCCAACAACTTGGAAACACCATATATTTT. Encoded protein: CASSQDGQQLGNTIYF.

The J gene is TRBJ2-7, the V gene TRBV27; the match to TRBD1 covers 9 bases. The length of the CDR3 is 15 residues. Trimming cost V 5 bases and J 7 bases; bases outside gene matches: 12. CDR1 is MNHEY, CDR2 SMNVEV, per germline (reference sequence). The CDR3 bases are TGTGCCAGCAGTACAGGGGGCGTTCTCTCGGGAGAGCAGTACTTC. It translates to CASSTGGVLSGEQYF.

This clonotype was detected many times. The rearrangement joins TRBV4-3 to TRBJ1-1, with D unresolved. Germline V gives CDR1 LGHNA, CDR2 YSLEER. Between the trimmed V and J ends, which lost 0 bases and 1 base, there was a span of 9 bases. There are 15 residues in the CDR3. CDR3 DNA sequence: TGCGCCAGCAGCCAAGAGACCCACCAGAACACTGAAGCTTTCTTT. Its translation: CASSQETHQNTEAFF.

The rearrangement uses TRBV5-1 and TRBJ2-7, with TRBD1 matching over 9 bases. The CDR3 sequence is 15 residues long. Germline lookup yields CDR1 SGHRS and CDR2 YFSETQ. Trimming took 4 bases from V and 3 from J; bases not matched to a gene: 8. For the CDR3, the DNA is TGCGCCAGCAGCGCTACAGGGGGCGTCGTCTACGAGCAGTACTTC. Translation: CASSATGGVVYEQYF.

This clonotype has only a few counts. Here the CDR3 DNA reads TGCAGTGCTACCAAATTGGTAGCCCCAGGTCCGACCCAGTACTTC. Its translation is CSATKLVAPGPTQYF. This chain links TRBV20-1 with TRBJ2-5; the D is unclear. Trimming left V 4 bases short and J 7 bases short, with 22 bases between. The germline CDR1 and CDR2 sequences are DFQATT and SNEGSKA (reference sequence). The CDR3 consists of 15 residues.

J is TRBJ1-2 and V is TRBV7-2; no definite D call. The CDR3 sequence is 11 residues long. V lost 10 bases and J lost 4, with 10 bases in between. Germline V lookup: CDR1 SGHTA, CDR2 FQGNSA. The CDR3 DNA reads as TGTGCCACTTTAGGTTTCTATGGCTACACCTTC. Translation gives CATLGFYGYTF. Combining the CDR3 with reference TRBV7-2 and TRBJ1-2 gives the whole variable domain GAGVSQSPSNKVTEKGKDVELRCDPISGHTALYWYRQSLGQGLEFLIYFQGNSAPDKSGLPSDRFSAERTGGSVSTLTIQRTQQEDSAVYLCATLGFYGYTFGSGTRLTVV.

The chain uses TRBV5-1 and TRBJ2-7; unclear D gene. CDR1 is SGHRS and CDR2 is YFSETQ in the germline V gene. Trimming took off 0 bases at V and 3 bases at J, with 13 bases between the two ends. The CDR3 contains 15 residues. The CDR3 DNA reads TGCGCCAGCAGCTTGGAGGCCGATCATGGCTACGAGCAGTACTTC. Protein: CASSLEADHGYEQYF.

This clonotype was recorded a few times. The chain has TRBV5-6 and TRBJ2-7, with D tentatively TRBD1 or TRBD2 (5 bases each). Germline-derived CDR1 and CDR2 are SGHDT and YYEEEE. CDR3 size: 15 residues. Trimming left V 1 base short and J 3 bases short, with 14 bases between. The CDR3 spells CASSLMGTRDYEQYF. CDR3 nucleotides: TGTGCCAGCAGCTTGATGGGGACCCGGGACTACGAGCAGTACTTC.

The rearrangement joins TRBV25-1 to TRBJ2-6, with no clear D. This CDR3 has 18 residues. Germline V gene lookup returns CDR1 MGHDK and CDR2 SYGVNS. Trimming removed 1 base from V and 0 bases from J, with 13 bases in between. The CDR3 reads CASSESDRPLSGANVLTF. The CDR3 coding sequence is TGTGCCAGCAGTGAATCGGACCGCCCCCTCTCTGGGGCCAACGTCCTGACTTTC.

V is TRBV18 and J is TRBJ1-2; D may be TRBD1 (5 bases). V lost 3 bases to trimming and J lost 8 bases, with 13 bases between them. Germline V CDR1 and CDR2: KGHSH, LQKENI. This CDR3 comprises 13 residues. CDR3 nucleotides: TGTGCCAGCTCACCTCCGGGGACGATAGGCTACACCTTC. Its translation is CASSPPGTIGYTF.

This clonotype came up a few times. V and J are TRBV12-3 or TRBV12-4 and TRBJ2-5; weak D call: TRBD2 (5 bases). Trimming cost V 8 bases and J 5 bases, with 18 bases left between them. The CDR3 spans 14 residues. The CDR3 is CASAFPGRTETQYF. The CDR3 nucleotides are TGTGCCAGCGCATTTCCCGGAAGGACTGAGACCCAGTACTTC.

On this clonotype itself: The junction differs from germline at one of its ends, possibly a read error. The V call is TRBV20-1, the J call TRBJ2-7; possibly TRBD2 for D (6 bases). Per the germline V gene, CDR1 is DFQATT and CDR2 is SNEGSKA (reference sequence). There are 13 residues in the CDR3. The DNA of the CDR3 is TGCAGTGCTAGAGACTTCCGGGAGTTAAAGGTGGGCTTC. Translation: CSARDFRELKVGF.

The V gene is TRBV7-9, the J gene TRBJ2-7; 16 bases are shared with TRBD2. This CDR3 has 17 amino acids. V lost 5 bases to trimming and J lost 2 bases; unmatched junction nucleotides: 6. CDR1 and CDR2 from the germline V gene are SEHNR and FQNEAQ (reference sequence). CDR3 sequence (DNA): TGTGCCAGCAGCATCCCCGGGACTAGCGGGAGGGCCTACGAGCAGTACTTC. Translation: CASSIPGTSGRAYEQYF.

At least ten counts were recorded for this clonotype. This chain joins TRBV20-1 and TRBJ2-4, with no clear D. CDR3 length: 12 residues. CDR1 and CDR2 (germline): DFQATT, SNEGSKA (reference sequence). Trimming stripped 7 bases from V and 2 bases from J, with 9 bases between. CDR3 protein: CSVQRSKNIQYF. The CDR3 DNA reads TGCAGTGTTCAACGCTCCAAAAACATTCAGTACTTC.

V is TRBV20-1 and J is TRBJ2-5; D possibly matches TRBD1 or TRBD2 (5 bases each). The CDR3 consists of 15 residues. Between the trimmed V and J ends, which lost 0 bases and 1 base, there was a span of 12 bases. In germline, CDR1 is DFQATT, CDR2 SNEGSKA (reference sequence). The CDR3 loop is CSARDSRDPQETQYF. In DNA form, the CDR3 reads TGCAGTGCTAGAGATTCTCGGGACCCCCAAGAGACCCAGTACTTC.

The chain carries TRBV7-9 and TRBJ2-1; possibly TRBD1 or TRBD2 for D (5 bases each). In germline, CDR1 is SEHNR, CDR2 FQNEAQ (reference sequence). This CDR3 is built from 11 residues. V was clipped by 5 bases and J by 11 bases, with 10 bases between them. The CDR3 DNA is TGTGCCAGCAGCGAAGGGACCAAGCAGTTCTTC. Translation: CASSEGTKQFF.

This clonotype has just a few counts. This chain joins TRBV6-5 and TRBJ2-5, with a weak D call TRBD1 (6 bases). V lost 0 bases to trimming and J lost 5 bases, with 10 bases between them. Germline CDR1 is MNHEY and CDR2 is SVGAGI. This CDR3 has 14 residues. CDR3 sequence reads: CASSYSNRDETQYF. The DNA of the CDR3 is TGTGCCAGCAGTTACTCGAACAGGGACGAGACCCAGTACTTC.

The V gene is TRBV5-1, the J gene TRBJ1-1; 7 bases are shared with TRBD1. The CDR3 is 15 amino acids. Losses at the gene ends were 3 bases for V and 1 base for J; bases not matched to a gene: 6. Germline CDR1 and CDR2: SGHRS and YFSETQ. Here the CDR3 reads CASSSQGPPNTEAFF. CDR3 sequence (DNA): TGCGCCAGCAGCTCACAGGGGCCCCCGAACACTGAAGCTTTCTTT.